The T cell receptor (beta chain) under discussion was sequenced for a study of cytomegalovirus exposure and HLA in healthy donors. This PCR relied on a set of 60 Vbeta primers and 13 Jbeta primers. Some clones are missing from TCRdb's copy, which holds only in-frame ones; the method was immunoSEQ multiplex PCR. The table includes about 100,000 clones, 75% to 90% detected once. The CDR3 runs to 14 residues. The V gene lost 4 bases and the J gene lost 5 bases, with 12 bases spanning the gap. Germline V gene data show CDR1 as WSHSY and CDR2 as SAAADI. This TCR was sampled from a man aged 25 to 40 in good health and CMV-seronegative. Sequenced input: PBMCs. The chain carries TRBV10-2 and TRBJ2-1; D gene ambiguous. This CDR3 reads CASSAAVSNNEQFF. The CDR3 nucleotides are TGCGCCAGCAGTGCTGCGGTCTCAAACAATGAGCAGTTCTTC.